One and the same sample provided the 22 T cell receptor beta chains below, sequenced in a study of CD4 and CD8 cells across lung adenocarcinoma regions. TCRdb reprocessed the PCR reads with MiXCR, giving one entry per CDR3 protein. The sample yields 6,000 to 7,500 distinct CDR3 sequences, roughly 57% seen once. The sequenced sample was CD8+ T cells from the center of a lung tumor. These TCRs come from a male donor with lung adenocarcinoma. The CD4 and CD8 labels of this study may be unreliable.

Only a few counts were recorded for this clonotype. The genes are TRBV6-1 and TRBJ1-5; D might be TRBD1 (6 bases). The CDR3 consists of 13 residues. CDR1 is MNHNS, CDR2 SASEGT, per germline. V was cut by 3 bases and J by 4 bases, with 7 bases left in between. CDR3 coding DNA: TGTGCCAGCAGTGACGACAGGAATCAGCCCCAGCATTTT. Its translation: CASSDDRNQPQHF.

The J gene is TRBJ2-2, the V gene TRBV6-1; D perhaps matches TRBD1 (6 bases). The CDR3 is 15 residues long. The V end was cut by 4 bases, the J end by 12 bases, with 21 bases between. Per germline, CDR1 MNHNS and CDR2 SASEGT. The CDR3 DNA follows: TGTGCCAGCAGTGTTAAGGGTGGGGGCACCGATAAGCTGTTTTTT. It encodes CASSVKGGGTDKLFF.

This clonotype was seen more than once but under ten times. This chain links TRBV27 with TRBJ2-1; unclear D gene. This CDR3 is built from 13 residues. Trimming removed 3 bases at V and 5 bases at J, with 8 bases between. Germline CDR1 and CDR2: MNHEY and SMNVEV (reference sequence). The CDR3 sequence is CASSLRPDNEQFF. The CDR3 DNA reads as TGTGCCAGCAGTTTGAGGCCAGACAATGAGCAGTTCTTC.

This clonotype was seen repeatedly, ten times or more. This chain uses TRBV4-1 with TRBJ2-6; weak D call: TRBD1 (6 bases). CDR3 size: 19 residues. Germline lookup yields CDR1 MGHRA and CDR2 YSYEKL. V lost 0 bases and J lost 0, with 15 bases in between. CDR3 sequence reads: CASSQDNDRSSSGANVLTF. CDR3 in DNA: TGCGCCAGCAGCCAAGATAACGACAGGTCCAGCTCTGGGGCCAACGTCCTGACTTTC.

The chain links TRBV6-1 to TRBJ1-2, with D maybe TRBD1 (5 bases). The germline V gene has CDR1 MNHNS and CDR2 SASEGT. With 2 bases removed from V and 6 bases from J, the gap between germline ends came to 13 bases. The CDR3 is 14 amino acids. The chain's CDR3 is CASSEYGREDGYTF. The CDR3 DNA reads TGTGCCAGCAGTGAATATGGCAGGGAGGATGGCTACACCTTC.

The chain carries TRBV24-1 and TRBJ1-5, with 9 bases identical to TRBD1. Germline V CDR1 and CDR2: KGHDR, SFDVKD. After removal of 7 bases from V and 1 base from J, the junction contained 4 bases not matched to a gene. CDR3 length equals 15 residues. CDR3 protein: CATSPQGASNQPQHF. Written as DNA, the CDR3 is TGTGCCACCAGCCCACAGGGGGCGAGCAATCAGCCCCAGCATTTT.

The gene calls are TRBV11-2 and TRBJ1-2; tentatively, D is TRBD1 (5 bases). The germline gives CDR1 SGHAT, CDR2 FQNNGV. The CDR3 contains 14 residues. V lost 1 base and J lost 6, with 12 bases in between. CDR3 nucleotide sequence: TGTGCCAGCAGCTTAGCGGGACGTAAGGATGGCTACACCTTC. This encodes CASSLAGRKDGYTF.

J is TRBJ2-1 and V is TRBV6-1; TRBD2 matches at 10 bases. This CDR3 is built from 15 residues. From germline, CDR1 is MNHNS and CDR2 SASEGT. J lost 7 bases, V lost 7 bases, and 10 bases had no gene match. CDR3 coding DNA: TGTGCCAGCACCCTAAGCGGGAGGGAAACTAATGAGCAGTTCTTC. Its translation: CASTLSGRETNEQFF.

The chain carries TRBV27 and TRBJ2-3, with D unresolved. Germline CDR1 is MNHEY and CDR2 is SMNVEV (reference sequence). The CDR3 spans 17 residues. Trimming took off 5 bases at V and 0 bases at J, with 18 bases between the two ends. In DNA, the CDR3 is TGTGCCAGCAGTCCCTGGCTGGGCCGAGGCAGCACAGATACGCAGTATTTT. It is translated as CASSPWLGRGSTDTQYF.

In this sample, this clonotype turned up many times. V is TRBV10-1 and J is TRBJ2-3; 10 bases match TRBD2. The germline V gene encodes CDR1 WNHNN and CDR2 SYGVQD (reference sequence). This CDR3 contains 14 residues. J gave up 6 bases and V 2 bases, and 2 bases lay outside the gene matches. CDR3: CASSESGGADTQYF. CDR3 nucleotide sequence: TGCGCCAGCAGTGAGAGCGGGGGGGCGGATACGCAGTATTTT.

This clonotype was observed at least ten times. A single base separates this from a much larger clone, so it may be a read error. The chain links TRBV6-5 to TRBJ2-1; 10 bases align to TRBD1. After removal of 2 bases from V and 10 bases from J, the junction contained 14 bases not matched to a gene. Germline V gene data show CDR1 as MNHEY and CDR2 as SVGAGI. The CDR3 consists of 17 residues. The CDR3 loop is CASSYPRTGGSSYEQFF. DNA of the CDR3: TGTGCCAGCAGTTACCCCCGGACAGGGGGTTCGTCCTACGAGCAGTTCTTC.

The sample holds many counts of this clonotype. The CDR3 DNA sequence: TGTGCCAGCAGAACAGGGGAGTTGGCCGGGGAGCTGTTTTTT. Amino acid sequence: CASRTGELAGELFF. The V call is TRBV6-5, the J call TRBJ2-2, with 7 bases matching TRBD1. The CDR3 runs to 14 residues. CDR1 and CDR2 from the germline V gene are MNHEY and SVGAGI. With 6 bases clipped from V and 6 bases from J, the junction kept 7 bases outside the gene matches.

The V call is TRBV10-3, the J call TRBJ2-5, with a tentative D call TRBD2 (6 bases). The DNA end favors TRBJ2-7, so the J call may be wrong. Germline V gene lookup returns CDR1 ENHRY and CDR2 SYGVKD. This CDR3 is built from 13 residues. The CDR3 is CAALGSGAYEQYF. The CDR3 DNA sequence: TGTGCCGCGCTGGGCTCGGGGGCCTACGAGCAGTACTTC.

This clonotype was seen at least ten times. This chain connects TRBV6-5 to TRBJ1-1; 7 bases agree with TRBD1. V gave up 0 bases and J gave up 0 bases; unmatched junction bases: 13. There are 19 residues in the CDR3. The germline CDR1 and CDR2 sequences are MNHEY and SVGAGI. The CDR3 reads CASSYSQLTGPAMNTEAFF. Written as DNA, the CDR3 is TGTGCCAGCAGTTACTCCCAATTGACAGGGCCCGCCATGAACACTGAAGCTTTCTTT.

This clonotype was counted only a few times. J is TRBJ2-5 and V is TRBV3-1; D gene ambiguous. The end of the DNA aligns better with TRBJ2-7, so the J call may be wrong. Looked up from germline, CDR1 is LGHDT and CDR2 is YNNKEL (reference sequence). This CDR3 is built from 13 residues. CDR3 coding DNA: TGTGCCAGCAGCCAAGCTCTGAAGCGCGAGCAGTACTTC. It encodes CASSQALKREQYF.

This clonotype was found many times. This chain links TRBV4-1 with TRBJ2-5; D remains ambiguous. The tail of the sequence fits TRBJ2-7 better, so the J call may be wrong. Germline V gene sequence: CDR1 MGHRA, CDR2 YSYEKL. CDR3 size: 13 residues. The CDR3 DNA sequence: TGCGCCAGCAGCCTCCATCCCCGGTACGAGCAGTACTTC. This codes for CASSLHPRYEQYF.

V is TRBV6-1 and J is TRBJ2-1, with a tentative D call TRBD1 (5 bases). CDR1 MNHNS and CDR2 SASEGT come from the germline V gene. The CDR3 is 12 residues long. Trimming cost V 4 bases and J 10 bases, with 11 bases left between them. For the CDR3, the DNA is TGTGCCAGCAGTGGGACGTCAGGGGAGCAGTTCTTC. It translates to CASSGTSGEQFF.

This chain connects TRBV7-2 to TRBJ2-5; D is undetermined. The closer fit of TRBJ2-7 to the DNA end suggests the J call may be wrong. This CDR3 has 13 amino acids. Germline V gene data show CDR1 as SGHTA and CDR2 as FQGNSA. The CDR3, as DNA: TGTGCCAGCAGCTTAACCTTTCGTCGCGAGCAGTACTTC. The encoded protein is CASSLTFRREQYF.

The chain has TRBV6-1 and TRBJ2-1; D is unclear. The J call may be incorrect, as the DNA end agrees better with TRBJ2-5. The germline V gene encodes CDR1 MNHNS and CDR2 SASEGT. This CDR3 has 13 amino acids. This CDR3 is CASTPLRGETQYF. Written as DNA, the CDR3 is TGTGCCAGCACCCCCCTGAGAGGTGAGACCCAGTACTTC.

The chain joins TRBV9 to TRBJ2-1; TRBD1 is a possible D gene (5 bases). TRBJ2-5 matches the DNA end more closely, so the J call is doubtful. The length of the CDR3 is 12 residues. Per the germline V gene, CDR1 is SGDLS and CDR2 is YYNGEE. In DNA form, the CDR3 reads TGTGCCAGCAGCGTACAGGGAGAGACCCAGTACTTC. It specifies CASSVQGETQYF.

The chain couples TRBV7-6 to TRBJ2-3; D gene uncertain. There are 12 residues in the CDR3. Germline V CDR1 and CDR2: SGHVS, FNYEAQ. Trimming took 1 base from V and 10 from J, leaving 9 bases between them. In nucleotides, the CDR3 is TGTGCCAGCAGCTTAGGAATTGGGGCGCAGTATTTT. It encodes CASSLGIGAQYF.

This clonotype was found many times. The gene calls are TRBV4-1 and TRBJ2-5, with 7 bases identical to TRBD1. J gave up 4 bases and V 3 bases, and 5 bases lay outside the gene matches. From germline, CDR1 is MGHRA and CDR2 YSYEKL. CDR3 size: 14 residues. The CDR3 is CASSHWDSLETQYF. CDR3 DNA sequence: TGCGCCAGCAGCCACTGGGACAGCTTAGAGACCCAGTACTTC.